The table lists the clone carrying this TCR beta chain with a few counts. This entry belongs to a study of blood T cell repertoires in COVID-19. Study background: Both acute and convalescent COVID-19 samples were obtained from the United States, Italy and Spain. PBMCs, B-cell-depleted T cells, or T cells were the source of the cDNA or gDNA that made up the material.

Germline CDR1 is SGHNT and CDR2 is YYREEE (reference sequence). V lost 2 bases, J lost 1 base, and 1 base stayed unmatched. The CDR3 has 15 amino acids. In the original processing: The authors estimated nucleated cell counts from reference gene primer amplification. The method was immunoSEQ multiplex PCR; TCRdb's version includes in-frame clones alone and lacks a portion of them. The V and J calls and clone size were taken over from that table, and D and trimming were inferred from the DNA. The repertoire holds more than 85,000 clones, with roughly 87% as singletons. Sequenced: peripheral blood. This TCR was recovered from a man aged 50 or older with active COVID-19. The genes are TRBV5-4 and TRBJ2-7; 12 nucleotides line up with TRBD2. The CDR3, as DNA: TGTGCCAGCAGCTTACTAGCGGGGGGTTCCTACGAGCAGTACTTC. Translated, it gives CASSLLAGGSYEQYF.